This T cell receptor beta chain was recovered during a study of blood T cell repertoires in COVID-19. In the source study's methods: Amplification of reference gene primers was used by the study to estimate nucleated cell counts. Generated by immunoSEQ multiplex PCR, the TCRdb table keeps only in-frame clones and is missing some. The V and J calls and clone size are taken from that table; D and trimming were inferred from the DNA. The table lists 200,000 to 300,000 clones, about 80% of them singletons, with approximately 1.9% in the top ten. This CDR3 has 15 amino acids. Trimming shortened V by 6 bases and J by 6 bases, and 20 bases separated the two germline ends. The germline V gene encodes CDR1 SEHNR and CDR2 FQNEAQ (reference sequence).

Sample: peripheral blood. This TCR was sampled from a woman aged 80 or over with acute or convalescent COVID-19. J is TRBJ1-2 and V is TRBV7-9, with D possibly being TRBD1 (5 bases). CDR3 residues: CASRENRNLGDGYTF. CDR3 coding DNA: TGTGCCAGCAGGGAAAACAGGAACCTTGGAGATGGCTACACCTTC.